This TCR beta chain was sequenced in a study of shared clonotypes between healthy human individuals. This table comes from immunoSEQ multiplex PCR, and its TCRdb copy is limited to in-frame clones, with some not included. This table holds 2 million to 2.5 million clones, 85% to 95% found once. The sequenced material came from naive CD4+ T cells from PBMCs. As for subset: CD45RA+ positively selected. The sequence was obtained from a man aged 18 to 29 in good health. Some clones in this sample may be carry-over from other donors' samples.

CDR3 region: CASSREGSLNTEAFF. The CDR3 bases are TGTGCCAGCTCACGGGAGGGTTCCTTGAACACTGAAGCTTTCTTT. The chain recombines TRBV18 with TRBJ1-1; D is unresolved. The V end lost 4 bases, the J end lost 0 bases, and 12 bases lay between the germline ends. CDR3 length equals 15 residues. CDR1 and CDR2 from the germline V gene are KGHSH and LQKENI.